The 5 T cell receptor beta chains listed next were all sequenced from one sample in a study of blood T cell repertoires in COVID-19. Profiling relied on immunoSEQ multiplex PCR, and the TCRdb table lists in-frame clones only, not all of them. The sample gives 130,000 or so clones, 87% of which show up once; more than 2% is in the top ten. Sequenced: peripheral blood. The source is a woman aged 45-65 years with acute or convalescent COVID-19.

The gene calls are TRBV12-3 or TRBV12-4 and TRBJ1-1; no reliable D call. V was cut by 5 bases and J by 8 bases, with 15 bases left in between. This CDR3 region has 13 residues. The CDR3 region has the DNA TGTGCCAGCAGTCTCGGACCCAGCGGGGAAGCTTTCTTT. Its translation is CASSLGPSGEAFF.

V gene TRBV5-1 combines with J gene TRBJ1-2, with a possible D match to TRBD1 (6 bases). There are 14 residues in the CDR3. CDR1 and CDR2 from the germline V gene are SGHRS and YFSETQ. V lost 0 bases to trimming and J lost 5 bases, with 11 bases between them. The CDR3 loop is CASSLGDRSYGYTF. The CDR3 DNA sequence: TGCGCCAGCAGCTTGGGAGACAGGAGTTATGGCTACACCTTC.

The chain employs TRBV5-6 and TRBJ1-2; TRBD1 matches at 7 bases. Per germline, CDR1 SGHDT and CDR2 YYEEEE. The CDR3 sequence is 15 residues long. Losses at the gene ends were 3 bases for V and 4 bases for J; bases not matched to a gene: 9. The CDR3 region is CASSSWGTVTYGYTF. The CDR3 DNA reads TGTGCCAGCAGCTCATGGGGGACAGTGACCTATGGCTACACCTTC. Combining the CDR3 with reference TRBV5-6 and TRBJ1-2 gives the whole variable domain DAGVTQSPTHLIKTRGQQVTLRCSPKSGHDTVSWYQQALGQGPQFIFQYYEEEERQRGNFPDRFSGHQFPNYSSELNVNALLLGDSALYLCASSSWGTVTYGYTFGSGTRLTVV.

This sequence joins TRBV3-1 (or the pseudogene TRBV3-2) and TRBJ1-2, with 7 bases aligning to TRBD1. The CDR3 is 14 residues long. CDR1 is LGHDT and CDR2 is YNNKEL in the germline V gene (reference sequence). Trimming removed 4 bases from V and 5 bases from J; junction bases left unmatched: 7. The CDR3 nucleotides are TGTGCCAGCAGCCTTCACAGGGGAAAGTATGGCTACACCTTC. Translated: CASSLHRGKYGYTF.

The J gene is TRBJ1-1, the V gene TRBV7-8, with D hard to call. Trimming left V 5 bases short and J 1 base short, with 8 bases between. CDR1 SGHVS and CDR2 FQNEAQ come from the germline V gene. This CDR3 is built from 13 residues. CDR3 bases: TGTGCCAGCAGCCCAAGCCAGAACACTGAAGCTTTCTTT. This sequence encodes CASSPSQNTEAFF.